One sample yielded the 27 T cell receptor beta chains listed below, sequenced in a study of cytomegalovirus exposure and HLA in healthy donors. The PCR used 60 Vbeta and 13 Jbeta primers. Some clones are missing from TCRdb's copy, which holds only in-frame ones; the method was immunoSEQ multiplex PCR. In the table there are under 200,000 clones, about 85% of which are singletons. The sequencing input was PBMCs. All receptors come from a male donor in good health and CMV-seropositive.

The chain is built from TRBV5-6 and TRBJ2-3; 7 bases are a match to TRBD2. The germline V gene encodes CDR1 SGHDT and CDR2 YYEEEE. Unmatched junction bases numbered 4, after V lost 1 base and J lost 2 bases. This CDR3 is built from 15 residues. The CDR3 coding sequence is TGTGCCAGCAGCTTGCCGGGGGGTTACACAGATACGCAGTATTTT. Residues: CASSLPGGYTDTQYF. Full variable domain (missing parts from reference TRBV5-6 and TRBJ2-3): DAGVTQSPTHLIKTRGQQVTLRCSPKSGHDTVSWYQQALGQGPQFIFQYYEEEERQRGNFPDRFSGHQFPNYSSELNVNALLLGDSALYLCASSLPGGYTDTQYFGPGTRLTVL.

The chain links TRBV5-1 to TRBJ2-7; 9 bases fit TRBD1. The germline V gene has CDR1 SGHRS and CDR2 YFSETQ. The CDR3 covers 15 residues. With V trimmed by 3 bases and J by 4 bases, 8 bases remained unmatched. This CDR3 reads CASSWTGETRYEQYF. In DNA form, the CDR3 reads TGCGCCAGCAGCTGGACAGGGGAGACGCGATACGAGCAGTACTTC. Complete variable domain (other parts from reference TRBV5-1 and TRBJ2-7): KAGVTQTPRYLIKTRGQQVTLSCSPISGHRSVSWYQQTPGQGLQFLFEYFSETQRNKGNFPGRFSGRQFSNSRSEMNVSTLELGDSALYLCASSWTGETRYEQYFGPGTRLTVT.

The rearrangement uses TRBV27 and TRBJ1-1, with D uncertain. V shed 7 bases and J shed 4 bases, with 7 bases lying between them. The CDR3 covers 11 residues. Germline V gene data show CDR1 as MNHEY and CDR2 as SMNVEV (reference sequence). CDR3 sequence: CASTGGTEAFF. CDR3 bases: TGTGCCAGCACCGGCGGCACTGAAGCTTTCTTT.

This chain uses TRBV15 with TRBJ2-7; D is uncertain. V lost 3 bases and J 0 bases, leaving 12 bases between the germline ends. The CDR3 spans 15 residues. The V gene's germline CDR1 is LNHNV and CDR2 YYDKDF (reference sequence). In DNA form, the CDR3 reads TGTGCCACCAGCAGTCCCTTGCAGGCCTCCTACGAGCAGTACTTC. Translating it yields CATSSPLQASYEQYF.

The V and J genes are TRBV28 and TRBJ2-7; 8 bases match TRBD2. Germline CDR1 reads MDHEN; CDR2 reads SYDVKM. The length of the CDR3 is 16 residues. The trim removed 2 bases at V and 1 base at J, leaving 7 bases unmatched. CDR3 DNA sequence: TGTGCCAGCAGTTTAGCGGGAGGCTTCCTATCCTACGAGCAGTACTTC. Protein product: CASSLAGGFLSYEQYF.

This sequence joins TRBV28 and TRBJ2-7, with 7 bases fitting TRBD1. The CDR3 runs 14 residues. Germline CDR1 reads MDHEN; CDR2 reads SYDVKM. Trimming took 2 bases from V and 6 from J; bases not matched to a gene: 7. CDR3 amino acids: CASSLEGGTSEQYF. The CDR3 DNA follows: TGTGCCAGCAGTTTAGAAGGGGGCACGTCCGAGCAGTACTTC.

This clone has just a few counts. The chain uses TRBV9 and TRBJ2-1, with D hard to call. The CDR3 spans 12 residues. V dropped 0 bases and J dropped 8 bases, with 6 bases sitting between them. Germline CDR1 and CDR2: SGDLS and YYNGEE. This chain's CDR3 is CASSVAVDEQFF. DNA of the CDR3: TGTGCCAGCAGCGTAGCTGTTGATGAGCAGTTCTTC.

The V gene is TRBV28, the J gene TRBJ1-6; 9 bases fit TRBD1. From germline, CDR1 is MDHEN and CDR2 SYDVKM. V trimming: 3 bases; J trimming: 9 bases; junction bases outside the gene matches: 6. CDR3 length: 15 residues. The CDR3 sequence: CASSLGQGSGSPLHF. For the CDR3, the DNA is TGTGCCAGCAGTTTGGGACAGGGTTCGGGTTCACCCCTCCACTTT.

The chain has TRBV6-4 and TRBJ2-7, with TRBD2 identical over 12 bases. CDR3 size: 16 residues. Germline V gene sequence: CDR1 MRHNA, CDR2 SNTAGT. V lost 7 bases, J lost 3 bases, and 10 bases stayed unmatched. CDR3 DNA: TGTGCCAGCACGGGGGGACTAGCGGGCGCGCTCTACGAGCAGTACTTC. This sequence encodes CASTGGLAGALYEQYF.

This sequence joins TRBV6-6 and TRBJ1-2; D unresolved. This CDR3 spans 13 amino acids. Trimming took 0 bases from V and 8 from J, leaving 10 bases between them. CDR1 is MNHNY, CDR2 SVGAGI, per germline (reference sequence). For the CDR3, the DNA is TGTGCCAGCAGTTACTCGCTCGGAGGGGGCTACACCTTC. Its translation: CASSYSLGGGYTF.

This chain connects TRBV7-2 to TRBJ1-1; tentative D call: TRBD1 (6 bases). Trimming took off 5 bases at V and 6 bases at J, with 19 bases between the two ends. The germline V gene encodes CDR1 SGHTA and CDR2 FQGNSA. CDR3 length: 15 amino acids. CDR3 coding DNA: TGTGCCAGCAGCCCATCGGGACAAAGGACCGCTGAAGCTTTCTTT. Protein: CASSPSGQRTAEAFF.

The chain is built from TRBV9 and TRBJ2-3; 11 nucleotides align to TRBD2. The V and J ends lost 7 bases and 3 bases, in that order; junction bases with no gene match: 7. Germline V gene data show CDR1 as SGDLS and CDR2 as YYNGEE. CDR3 length: 15 residues. The CDR3 region is CASAFASGRTDTQYF. DNA of the CDR3: TGTGCCAGCGCGTTCGCTAGCGGGAGGACAGATACGCAGTATTTT. Based on the CDR3 plus reference TRBV9 and TRBJ2-3, the full variable domain is DSGVTQTPKHLITATGQRVTLRCSPRSGDLSVYWYQQSLDQGLQFLIQYYNGEERAKGNILERFSAQQFPDLHSELNLSSLELGDSALYFCASAFASGRTDTQYFGPGTRLTVL.

V usage is TRBV5-1 and J usage is TRBJ2-1; 8 bases align to TRBD1. Unmatched junction bases numbered 9, after V lost 7 bases and J lost 3 bases. This CDR3 has 15 residues. Per germline, CDR1 SGHRS and CDR2 YFSETQ. The CDR3 DNA reads as TGCGCCAGCTCCAGGGGGCTAGCGAGCTACAATGAGCAGTTCTTC. Translated, it gives CASSRGLASYNEQFF.

CDR3 residues: CASSESRTISSDYF. Here the CDR3 DNA reads TGTGCCAGCAGTGAATCTCGGACTATTAGCTCGGACTACTTC. V gene TRBV6-1 combines with J gene TRBJ2-7; D is possibly TRBD2 (6 bases). The CDR3 is 14 residues long. V dropped 2 bases and J dropped 13 bases, with 21 bases sitting between them. Germline V gene sequence: CDR1 MNHNS, CDR2 SASEGT.

Only one count was recorded for this clone. The genes are TRBV7-2 and TRBJ2-2, with a tentative D call TRBD1 (5 bases). V was trimmed by 1 base and J by 4 bases, leaving 7 bases between them. CDR1 and CDR2 (germline): SGHTA, FQGNSA. The CDR3 consists of 14 residues. This chain's CDR3 is CASSLDRSTGELFF. CDR3 bases: TGTGCCAGCAGCTTAGACAGGAGCACCGGGGAGCTGTTTTTT.

This chain links TRBV5-1 with TRBJ1-4, with D unresolved. The CDR3 is 16 amino acids. Deletions cut 4 bases from V and 3 bases from J, with 16 bases between. CDR1 and CDR2 (germline): SGHRS, YFSETQ. The CDR3 protein is CASSLDPPAANEKLFF. The CDR3 DNA follows: TGCGCCAGCAGCCTGGACCCGCCGGCGGCTAATGAAAAACTGTTTTTT.

The V call is TRBV4-2, the J call TRBJ2-7, with D tentatively TRBD2 (5 bases). The CDR3 spans 15 residues. CDR1 LGHNA and CDR2 YNFKEQ come from the germline V gene. V was cut by 0 bases and J by 2 bases, with 11 bases left in between. CDR3 sequence: CASSQDYREAYEQYF. The CDR3 region has the DNA TGTGCCAGCAGCCAAGATTACCGGGAAGCCTACGAGCAGTACTTC.

V is TRBV4-2 and J is TRBJ2-2; TRBD2 matches at 7 bases. The CDR3 has 20 residues. In germline, CDR1 is LGHNA, CDR2 YNFKEQ. The V segment lost 2 bases and the J segment 0 bases; nucleotides outside the gene matches: 15. DNA of the CDR3: TGTGCCAGCAGCCAACCGCACCACGGGCTAGCGGTCACGAACACCGGGGAGCTGTTTTTT. This translates into CASSQPHHGLAVTNTGELFF.

The chain is built from TRBV28 and TRBJ1-4; D gene uncertain. CDR3 length: 12 amino acids. CDR1 is MDHEN, CDR2 SYDVKM, per germline. The V gene lost 5 bases and the J gene lost 7 bases, with 8 bases spanning the gap. CDR3 sequence (DNA): TGTGCCAGCAGTGACACGTTTGAAAAACTGTTTTTT. Translated: CASSDTFEKLFF. The full variable domain, rest sourced from reference TRBV28 and TRBJ1-4, is DVKVTQSSRYLVKRTGEKVFLECVQDMDHENMFWYRQDPGLGLRLIYFSYDVKMKEKGDIPEGYSVSREKKERFSLILESASTNQTSMYLCASSDTFEKLFFGSGTQLSVL.

The chain joins TRBV25-1 to TRBJ2-5, with 11 bases identical to TRBD1. V dropped 3 bases and J dropped 6; count of bases not matched to a gene: 3. Per germline, CDR1 MGHDK and CDR2 SYGVNS. The CDR3 has 14 residues. CDR3 sequence reads: CASSDRDRGKTQYF. In nucleotides, the CDR3 is TGTGCCAGCAGTGACCGGGACAGGGGGAAGACCCAGTACTTC.

Here the CDR3 reads CASGLVRGLAGAGELFF. The CDR3 DNA is TGTGCTAGTGGTTTGGTACGTGGACTAGCGGGAGCCGGGGAGCTGTTTTTT. The V gene is TRBV12-5, the J gene TRBJ1-3; TRBD2 matches 13 bases. The J call may be incorrect, as the DNA end agrees better with TRBJ2-2. Germline CDR1 LGHNT, CDR2 FRNRAP. The CDR3 is 17 residues long.

V gene TRBV29-1 combines with J gene TRBJ2-2; no firm D call. The CDR3 length is 13 residues. Germline V gives CDR1 SQVTM, CDR2 ANQGSEA. Trimming removed 4 bases from V and 4 bases from J, with 10 bases in between. The chain's CDR3 is CSVAPLRTGELFF. The CDR3 coding sequence is TGCAGCGTTGCCCCTCTCCGCACCGGGGAGCTGTTTTTT.

This chain links TRBV18 with TRBJ2-5; 8 positions agree with TRBD2. The V gene's germline CDR1 is KGHSH and CDR2 LQKENI. Germline trimming cut 3 bases from V and 9 bases from J; bases unmatched to any gene: 9. The CDR3 is made up of 14 amino acids. The CDR3 loop is CASSPPSGLEAQYF. The DNA for the CDR3 is TGTGCCAGCTCACCTCCTAGCGGGTTGGAGGCCCAGTACTTC. Using reference TRBV18 and TRBJ2-5 for the parts outside the CDR3, the full variable domain is NAGVMQNPRHLVRRRGQEARLRCSPMKGHSHVYWYRQLPEEGLKFMVYLQKENIIDESGMPKERFSAEFPKEGPSILRIQQVVRGDSAAYFCASSPPSGLEAQYFGPGTRLLVL.

This chain joins TRBV19 and TRBJ2-1; 12 nucleotides line up with TRBD1. The CDR3 covers 15 residues. After removal of 7 bases from V and 5 bases from J, the junction contained 6 bases not matched to a gene. CDR1 is LNHDA and CDR2 is SQIVND in the germline V gene (reference sequence). CDR3 protein: CASKEGQGAHNEQFF. The CDR3 DNA reads TGTGCCAGTAAGGAGGGACAGGGGGCCCACAATGAGCAGTTCTTC. Full variable domain (rest looked up from reference TRBV19 and TRBJ2-1): DGGITQSPKYLFRKEGQNVTLSCEQNLNHDAMYWYRQDPGQGLRLIYYSQIVNDFQKGDIAEGYSVSREKKESFPLTVTSAQKNPTAFYLCASKEGQGAHNEQFFGPGTRLTVL.

Regarding this clone: One end of the junction is discordant with germline, which a read error may explain. The chain joins TRBV7-9 to TRBJ1-5; 7 bases are a match to TRBD1. Germline V gives CDR1 SEHNR, CDR2 FQNEAQ (reference sequence). CDR3 length: 16 amino acids. The CDR3 reads CSSSSTGDQSNQPQHF. For the CDR3, the DNA is TGTTCCAGCAGCTCTACAGGGGACCAGAGCAATCAGCCCCAGCATTTT. Together with reference TRBV7-9 and TRBJ1-5, the CDR3 gives the full variable domain: DTGVSQNPRHKITKRGQNVTFRCDPISEHNRLYWYRQTLGQGPEFLTYFQNEAQLEKSRLLSDRFSAERPKGSFSTLEIQRTEQGDSAMYLCSSSSTGDQSNQPQHFGDGTRLSIL.

Note on this clone: The junction differs from germline at one of its ends, possibly a read error. The chain uses TRBV7-7 and TRBJ1-4; D is uncertain. Looked up from germline, CDR1 is SSHAT and CDR2 is FNYEAQ (reference sequence). This CDR3 spans 13 amino acids. CDR3 region: CASSSNPGEKLFF. The CDR3 bases are TGTGCTAGCAGCTCCAACCCGGGTGAAAAACTGTTTTTT.

The chain recombines TRBV5-4 with TRBJ1-3; the D gene is possibly TRBD1 (5 bases). This CDR3 spans 14 amino acids. The V and J ends lost 3 bases and 2 bases respectively, with 9 bases between them. The germline gives CDR1 SGHNT, CDR2 YYREEE (reference sequence). The CDR3, as DNA: TGTGCCAGCAGCTCCGGGGGGGCTGGAAACACCATATATTTT. This translates into CASSSGGAGNTIYF.